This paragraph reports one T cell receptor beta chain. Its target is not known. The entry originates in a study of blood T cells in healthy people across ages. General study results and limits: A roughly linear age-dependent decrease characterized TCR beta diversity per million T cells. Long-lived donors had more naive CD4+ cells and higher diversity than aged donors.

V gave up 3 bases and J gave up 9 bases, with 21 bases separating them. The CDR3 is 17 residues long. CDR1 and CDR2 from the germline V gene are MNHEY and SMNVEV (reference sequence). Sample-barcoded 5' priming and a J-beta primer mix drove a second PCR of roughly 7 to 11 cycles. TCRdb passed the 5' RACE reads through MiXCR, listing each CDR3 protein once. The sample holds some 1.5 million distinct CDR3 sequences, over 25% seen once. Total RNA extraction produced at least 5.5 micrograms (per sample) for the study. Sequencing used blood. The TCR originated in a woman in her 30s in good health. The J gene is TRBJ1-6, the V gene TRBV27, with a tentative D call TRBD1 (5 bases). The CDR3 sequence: CASSFRVGDPRGSPLHF. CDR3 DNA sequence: TGTGCCAGCAGTTTTCGGGTAGGGGACCCGAGGGGTTCACCCCTCCACTTT.